This is a list of T cell receptor beta chains from one sample in a study of T cell repertoires in cytomegalovirus infection. Via MiXCR, TCRdb re-called the reads, giving one row per CDR3 protein. Counted here are 300,000 to 400,000 distinct CDR3 sequences, roughly 20% occurring once; the ten biggest clones make up 7.5% to 9.5%. Sequenced: PBMCs. The receptors here all came from a human donor in good health (CMV status not recorded). Some clones in this sample may be carry-over from other donors' samples. Both conserved end residues are part of each CDR3. Fields, in order: D gene, clone size, V gene, CDR3 length, J gene, CDR3 DNA, CDR3 protein. The D gene is left open where the match is weak. Rows give clone size only sometimes, using once, few, many, or a class for an expanded clone.

d_call: TRBD2
clone_size: few
v_call: TRBV29-1
cdr3_length: 13
j_call: TRBJ2-5
cdr3_nt: TGCAGCGTTGATTTGGCGGGAGGGGAGACCCAGTACTTC
cdr3_aa: CSVDLAGGETQYF

d_call: -
clone_size: many
v_call: TRBV7-2
cdr3_length: 14
j_call: TRBJ2-1
cdr3_nt: TGTGCCAGCAGCTTAGGGCTAGCGTACAATGAGCAGTTCTTC
cdr3_aa: CASSLGLAYNEQFF

d_call: -
clone_size: few
v_call: TRBV10-3
cdr3_length: 12
j_call: TRBJ1-1
cdr3_nt: TGTGCCATCAAATCAGGGGCAACTGAAGCTTTCTTT
cdr3_aa: CAIKSGATEAFF

d_call: TRBD2
clone_size: -
v_call: TRBV20-1
cdr3_length: 13
j_call: TRBJ2-3
cdr3_nt: TGCAGTGCCCCGGGACTAGGGTTAGTTACGCAGTATTTT
cdr3_aa: CSAPGLGLVTQYF

d_call: -
clone_size: -
v_call: TRBV12-3/TRBV12-4
cdr3_length: 14
j_call: TRBJ1-1
cdr3_nt: TGTGCCAGCAGTTTAGGGGACTCGGGCACTGAAGCTTTCTTT
cdr3_aa: CASSLGDSGTEAFF

d_call: -
clone_size: -
v_call: TRBV12-3/TRBV12-4
cdr3_length: 12
j_call: TRBJ1-5
cdr3_nt: TGTGCCAGCAGTTATGGGGATCAGCCCCAGCATTTT
cdr3_aa: CASSYGDQPQHF

d_call: -
clone_size: -
v_call: TRBV5-1
cdr3_length: 13
j_call: TRBJ2-1
cdr3_nt: TGCGCCAGCAGCTTGGGAGGGGCCAATGAGCAGTTCTTC
cdr3_aa: CASSLGGANEQFF

d_call: -
clone_size: -
v_call: TRBV7-8
cdr3_length: 13
j_call: TRBJ2-2
cdr3_nt: TGTGCCAGCAGCCTTCTAAGGGCCGGGGAGCTGTTTTTT
cdr3_aa: CASSLLRAGELFF

d_call: -
clone_size: many
v_call: TRBV27
cdr3_length: 13
j_call: TRBJ1-1
cdr3_nt: TGTGCCAGCAGTTACCGAATGAACACTGAAGCTTTCTTT
cdr3_aa: CASSYRMNTEAFF

d_call: -
clone_size: -
v_call: TRBV18
cdr3_length: 14
j_call: TRBJ1-4
cdr3_nt: TGTGCCAGCTCCCCCGGTTTTGATAATGAAAAACTGTTTTTT
cdr3_aa: CASSPGFDNEKLFF

d_call: TRBD2
clone_size: many
v_call: TRBV6-2/TRBV6-3
cdr3_length: 15
j_call: TRBJ2-1
cdr3_nt: TGTGCTACAAAAACCCTTAGCGGGGAGTTCAATGAGCAGTTCTTC
cdr3_aa: CATKTLSGEFNEQFF

d_call: -
clone_size: -
v_call: TRBV5-6
cdr3_length: 15
j_call: TRBJ2-1
cdr3_nt: TGTGCCAGCAGCATAATTTCTAGTCCCTACAATGAGCAGTTCTTC
cdr3_aa: CASSIISSPYNEQFF

d_call: -
clone_size: few
v_call: TRBV5-1
cdr3_length: 14
j_call: TRBJ2-3
cdr3_nt: TGCGCCAGCAGCAGAACCAAAGGGGCAGATACGCAGTATTTT
cdr3_aa: CASSRTKGADTQYF

d_call: TRBD2
clone_size: -
v_call: TRBV6-2/TRBV6-3
cdr3_length: 18
j_call: TRBJ2-1
cdr3_nt: TGTGCCAGCAGTTATTCCCCCAGTTTTCTAGCGGGATCCAATGAGCAGTTCTTC
cdr3_aa: CASSYSPSFLAGSNEQFF

d_call: -
clone_size: few
v_call: TRBV20-1
cdr3_length: 14
j_call: TRBJ2-7
cdr3_nt: TGCAGTGCTAGAGTAGACTCAAGCTCCTACGAGCAGTACTTC
cdr3_aa: CSARVDSSSYEQYF

d_call: -
clone_size: few
v_call: TRBV30
cdr3_length: 14
j_call: TRBJ1-1
cdr3_nt: TGTGCCTGGACGAACATACAAGTGAACACTGAAGCTTTCTTT
cdr3_aa: CAWTNIQVNTEAFF

d_call: TRBD1
clone_size: -
v_call: TRBV7-2
cdr3_length: 17
j_call: TRBJ2-3
cdr3_nt: TGTGCCAGCAGCTTAGGCGGGGGCAGACAGGGGGCTACAAAAGGAAATTTT
cdr3_aa: CASSLGGGRQGATKGNF

d_call: -
clone_size: many
v_call: TRBV6-1
cdr3_length: 14
j_call: TRBJ1-2
cdr3_nt: TGTGCCAGCAGCATAAGGGGGAGGGACTATGGCTACACCTTC
cdr3_aa: CASSIRGRDYGYTF

d_call: TRBD2
clone_size: -
v_call: TRBV19
cdr3_length: 14
j_call: TRBJ2-3
cdr3_nt: TGTGCCAGTAGTACGCTAGCGGTCACAGATACGCAGTATTTT
cdr3_aa: CASSTLAVTDTQYF

d_call: TRBD2
clone_size: many
v_call: TRBV7-2
cdr3_length: 17
j_call: TRBJ2-5
cdr3_nt: TGTGCCAGCAGCTTAACCCCCCCTAGCGGAACCCAAGAGACCCAGTACTTC
cdr3_aa: CASSLTPPSGTQETQYF

d_call: -
clone_size: few
v_call: TRBV20-1
cdr3_length: 15
j_call: TRBJ2-5
cdr3_nt: TGCAGTGCAGCCGTGGGGGGGCCGACTGAGGAGACCCAGTACTTC
cdr3_aa: CSAAVGGPTEETQYF

d_call: -
clone_size: -
v_call: TRBV7-6
cdr3_length: 14
j_call: TRBJ2-7
cdr3_nt: TGTGCCAGCAGCCGAGGTGGTAGCGGCTACGAGCAGTACTTC
cdr3_aa: CASSRGGSGYEQYF

d_call: TRBD1
clone_size: many
v_call: TRBV6-2/TRBV6-3
cdr3_length: 14
j_call: TRBJ2-1
cdr3_nt: TGTGCCAGCAGTTATGGGACAGGGGGCTATGAGCAGTTCTTC
cdr3_aa: CASSYGTGGYEQFF

d_call: -
clone_size: few
v_call: TRBV2
cdr3_length: 15
j_call: TRBJ2-3
cdr3_nt: TGTGCCTTATCCCCGGCTAGCGAGGGCACAGATACGCAGTATTTT
cdr3_aa: CALSPASEGTDTQYF

d_call: TRBD2
clone_size: few
v_call: TRBV10-3
cdr3_length: 14
j_call: TRBJ2-5
cdr3_nt: TGTGCCATCACGGACGGAGCGGGGGGAGAGACCCAGTACTTC
cdr3_aa: CAITDGAGGETQYF

d_call: TRBD2
clone_size: many
v_call: TRBV12-3/TRBV12-4
cdr3_length: 16
j_call: TRBJ2-5
cdr3_nt: TGTGCCAGCAGTTCGGGACTAGCGGGGGGATCAGAGACCCAGTACTTC
cdr3_aa: CASSSGLAGGSETQYF

d_call: TRBD2
clone_size: many
v_call: TRBV7-6
cdr3_length: 17
j_call: TRBJ2-3
cdr3_nt: TGTGCCAGCAGCTTAAGTTTAAGCGGGGGTAGCACAGATACGCAGTATTTT
cdr3_aa: CASSLSLSGGSTDTQYF

d_call: -
clone_size: once
v_call: TRBV14
cdr3_length: 12
j_call: TRBJ1-4
cdr3_nt: TGTGCCAGCAGTCACACCGGCCATCTATTGTTTTTT
cdr3_aa: CASSHTGHLLFF

d_call: -
clone_size: many
v_call: TRBV19
cdr3_length: 14
j_call: TRBJ1-6
cdr3_nt: TGTGCCAGTAAGCGCCAGATACAGAATTCACCCCTCCACTTT
cdr3_aa: CASKRQIQNSPLHF

d_call: -
clone_size: -
v_call: TRBV18
cdr3_length: 13
j_call: TRBJ2-3
cdr3_nt: TGTGCCAGCTCACCTGCGGAAGCAGATACGCAGTATTTT
cdr3_aa: CASSPAEADTQYF

d_call: -
clone_size: few
v_call: TRBV7-9
cdr3_length: 18
j_call: TRBJ2-6
cdr3_nt: TGTGCCAGCAGCTCGACGAGGGGCTTCAACTCTGGGGCCAACGTCCTGACTTTC
cdr3_aa: CASSSTRGFNSGANVLTF

d_call: -
clone_size: few
v_call: TRBV20-1
cdr3_length: 14
j_call: TRBJ2-7
cdr3_nt: TGCAGTGCAGTACCGGGACCGATTTCCTACGAGCAGTACTTC
cdr3_aa: CSAVPGPISYEQYF

d_call: -
clone_size: -
v_call: TRBV12-3/TRBV12-4
cdr3_length: 13
j_call: TRBJ2-5
cdr3_nt: TGTGCCAGCATTCTCGAGGGGGGGGAGACCCAGTACTTC
cdr3_aa: CASILEGGETQYF

d_call: -
clone_size: -
v_call: TRBV11-2
cdr3_length: 15
j_call: TRBJ2-1
cdr3_nt: TGTGCCAGCAGCTCCCACGTCGGACGGAACAATGAGCAGTTCTTC
cdr3_aa: CASSSHVGRNNEQFF

d_call: -
clone_size: many
v_call: TRBV6-2/TRBV6-3
cdr3_length: 16
j_call: TRBJ1-5
cdr3_nt: TGTGCCAGCAGTTCCCACGGACGGAGACTGCATCAGCCCCAGCATTTT
cdr3_aa: CASSSHGRRLHQPQHF

d_call: -
clone_size: -
v_call: TRBV2
cdr3_length: 15
j_call: TRBJ1-5
cdr3_nt: TGTGCCAGCAGTGGTCGGTCAGCGGCGAATCAGCCCCAGCATTTT
cdr3_aa: CASSGRSAANQPQHF

d_call: TRBD1
clone_size: many
v_call: TRBV7-6
cdr3_length: 13
j_call: TRBJ1-1
cdr3_nt: TGTGCCAGCAGCCGTCGACAGGGCACTGAAGCTTTCTTT
cdr3_aa: CASSRRQGTEAFF

d_call: TRBD2
clone_size: -
v_call: TRBV20-1
cdr3_length: 15
j_call: TRBJ2-1
cdr3_nt: TGCAGTGCTAGAGATGGGACGGGACTAAACAATGAGCAGTTCTTC
cdr3_aa: CSARDGTGLNNEQFF

d_call: TRBD2
clone_size: few
v_call: TRBV6-6
cdr3_length: 14
j_call: TRBJ2-7
cdr3_nt: TGTGCCAGCAGTTCGGGAGGGAGGACCTACGAGCAGTACTTC
cdr3_aa: CASSSGGRTYEQYF

d_call: TRBD1
clone_size: -
v_call: TRBV11-2
cdr3_length: 15
j_call: TRBJ2-7
cdr3_nt: TGTGCCAGCAGTTTTCCGGGACAGGTGCTCTACGAGCAGTACTTC
cdr3_aa: CASSFPGQVLYEQYF